This T cell receptor (beta chain) came from a study of blood T cells in healthy people across ages. Study-level results: CMV infection status of these donors was not known. The unsorted PBMCs prevented any conclusive comparison of naive versus antigen-experienced cells.

Using a J-beta primer mix together with a sample-barcoded 5' primer, a second PCR was run for roughly 7 to 12 cycles. With 12 random nucleotides, a template-switch adaptor tagged each individual cDNA molecule. TCRdb independently ran MiXCR on the 5' RACE reads; one entry per CDR3 protein. The data hold 250,000 to 300,000 distinct CDR3 sequences, with about 25% observed a single time. This clonotype was picked up a small number of times. The antigen remains undetermined. V was cut by 5 bases and J by 0 bases, with 16 bases left in between. This CDR3 region has 16 residues. CDR1 is SGHTA and CDR2 is FQGNSA in the germline V gene.

The J gene is TRBJ1-2, the V gene TRBV7-2; no clear D. This TCR was recovered from a woman between 65 and 79 years old in good health. Sequenced: blood. CDR3 sequence: CASSLTYGPANYGYTF. CDR3 coding DNA: TGTGCCAGCAGCCTGACCTACGGGCCCGCTAACTATGGCTACACCTTC.